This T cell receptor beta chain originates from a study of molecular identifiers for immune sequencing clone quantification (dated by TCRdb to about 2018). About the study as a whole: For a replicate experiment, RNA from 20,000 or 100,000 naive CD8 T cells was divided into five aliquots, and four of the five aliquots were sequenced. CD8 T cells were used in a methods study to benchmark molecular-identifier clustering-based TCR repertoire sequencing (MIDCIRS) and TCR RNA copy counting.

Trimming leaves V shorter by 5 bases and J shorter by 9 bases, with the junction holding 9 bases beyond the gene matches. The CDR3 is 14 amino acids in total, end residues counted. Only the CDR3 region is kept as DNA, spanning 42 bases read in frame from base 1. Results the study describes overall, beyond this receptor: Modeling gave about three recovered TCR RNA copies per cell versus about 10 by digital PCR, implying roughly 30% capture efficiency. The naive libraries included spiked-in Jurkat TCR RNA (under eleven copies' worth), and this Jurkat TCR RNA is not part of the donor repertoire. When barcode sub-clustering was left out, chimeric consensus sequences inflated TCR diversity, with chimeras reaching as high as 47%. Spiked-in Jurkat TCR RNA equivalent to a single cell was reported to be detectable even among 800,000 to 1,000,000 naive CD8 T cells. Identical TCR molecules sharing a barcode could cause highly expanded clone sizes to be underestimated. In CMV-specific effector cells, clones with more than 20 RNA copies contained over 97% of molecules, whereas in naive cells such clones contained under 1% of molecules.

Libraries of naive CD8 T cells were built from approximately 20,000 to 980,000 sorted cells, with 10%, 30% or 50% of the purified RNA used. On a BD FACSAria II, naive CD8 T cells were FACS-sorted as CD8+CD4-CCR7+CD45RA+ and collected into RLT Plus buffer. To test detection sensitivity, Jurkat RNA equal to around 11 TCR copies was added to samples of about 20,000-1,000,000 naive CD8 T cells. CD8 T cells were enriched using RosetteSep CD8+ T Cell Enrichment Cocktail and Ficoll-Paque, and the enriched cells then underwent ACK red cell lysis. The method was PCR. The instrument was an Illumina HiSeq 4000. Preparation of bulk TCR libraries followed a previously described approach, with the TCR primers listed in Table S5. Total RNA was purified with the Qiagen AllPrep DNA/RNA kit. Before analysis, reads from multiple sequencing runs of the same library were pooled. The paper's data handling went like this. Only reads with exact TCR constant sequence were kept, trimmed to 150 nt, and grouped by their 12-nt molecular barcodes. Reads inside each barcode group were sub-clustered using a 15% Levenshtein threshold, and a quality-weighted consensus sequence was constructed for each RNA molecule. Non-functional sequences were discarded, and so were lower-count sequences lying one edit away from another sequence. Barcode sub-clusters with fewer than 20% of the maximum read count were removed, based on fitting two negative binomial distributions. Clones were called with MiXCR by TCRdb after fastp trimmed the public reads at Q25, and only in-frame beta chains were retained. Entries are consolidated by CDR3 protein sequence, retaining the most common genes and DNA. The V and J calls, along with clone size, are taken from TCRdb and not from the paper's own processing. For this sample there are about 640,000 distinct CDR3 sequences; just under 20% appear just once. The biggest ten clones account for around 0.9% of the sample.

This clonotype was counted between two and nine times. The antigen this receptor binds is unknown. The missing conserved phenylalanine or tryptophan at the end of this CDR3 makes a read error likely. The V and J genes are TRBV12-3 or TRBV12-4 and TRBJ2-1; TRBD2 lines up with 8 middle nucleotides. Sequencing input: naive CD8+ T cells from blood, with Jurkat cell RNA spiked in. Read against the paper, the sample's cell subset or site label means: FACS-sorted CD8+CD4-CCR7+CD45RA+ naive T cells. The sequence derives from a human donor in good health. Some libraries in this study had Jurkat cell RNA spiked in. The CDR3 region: CASSQGLVWSEQFL. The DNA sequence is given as TGTGCCAGCAGTCAGGGACTAGTATGGTCTGAGCAGTTCCTC.